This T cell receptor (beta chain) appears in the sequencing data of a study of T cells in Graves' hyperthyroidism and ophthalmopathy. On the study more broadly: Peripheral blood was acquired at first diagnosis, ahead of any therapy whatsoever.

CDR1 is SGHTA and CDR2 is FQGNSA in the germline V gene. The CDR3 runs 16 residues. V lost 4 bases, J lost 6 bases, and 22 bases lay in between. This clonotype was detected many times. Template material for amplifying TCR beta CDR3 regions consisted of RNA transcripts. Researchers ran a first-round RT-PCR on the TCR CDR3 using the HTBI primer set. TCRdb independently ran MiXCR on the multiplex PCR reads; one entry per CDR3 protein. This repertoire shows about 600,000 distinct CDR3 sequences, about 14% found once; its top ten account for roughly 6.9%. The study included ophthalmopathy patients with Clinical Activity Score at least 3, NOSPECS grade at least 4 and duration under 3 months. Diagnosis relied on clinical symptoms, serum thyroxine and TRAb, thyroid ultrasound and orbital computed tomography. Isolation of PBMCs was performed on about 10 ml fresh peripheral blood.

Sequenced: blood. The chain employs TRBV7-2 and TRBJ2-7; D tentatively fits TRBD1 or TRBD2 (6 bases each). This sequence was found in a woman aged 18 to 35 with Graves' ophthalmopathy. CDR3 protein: CASSSSWGASDREQYF. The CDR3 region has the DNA TGTGCCAGCAGCTCAAGTTGGGGGGCTAGCGATCGCGAGCAGTACTTC.